Listed here is a single TCR beta chain. This record belongs to a study of cytomegalovirus exposure and HLA in healthy donors. Here immunoSEQ multiplex PCR was the method, and the copy in TCRdb shows in-frame clones only, minus some. The sample contains 240,000 or so clones, around 88% of which appear only once. The origin of this receptor is a woman aged 25 to 39 in good health and CMV-seropositive. The sequencing sample was made of PBMCs.

The CDR3 DNA follows: TGTGCCAGCAGTTCGGGGGGGGACTCCTACAATGAGCAGTTCTTC. The encoded protein is CASSSGGDSYNEQFF. The chain carries TRBV27 and TRBJ2-1; TRBD2 aligns across 8 bases. The junction had 2 bases not matched to a gene; V was cut back by 4 bases and J by 0 bases. Germline V gives CDR1 MNHEY, CDR2 SMNVEV (reference sequence). The length of the CDR3 is 15 residues.